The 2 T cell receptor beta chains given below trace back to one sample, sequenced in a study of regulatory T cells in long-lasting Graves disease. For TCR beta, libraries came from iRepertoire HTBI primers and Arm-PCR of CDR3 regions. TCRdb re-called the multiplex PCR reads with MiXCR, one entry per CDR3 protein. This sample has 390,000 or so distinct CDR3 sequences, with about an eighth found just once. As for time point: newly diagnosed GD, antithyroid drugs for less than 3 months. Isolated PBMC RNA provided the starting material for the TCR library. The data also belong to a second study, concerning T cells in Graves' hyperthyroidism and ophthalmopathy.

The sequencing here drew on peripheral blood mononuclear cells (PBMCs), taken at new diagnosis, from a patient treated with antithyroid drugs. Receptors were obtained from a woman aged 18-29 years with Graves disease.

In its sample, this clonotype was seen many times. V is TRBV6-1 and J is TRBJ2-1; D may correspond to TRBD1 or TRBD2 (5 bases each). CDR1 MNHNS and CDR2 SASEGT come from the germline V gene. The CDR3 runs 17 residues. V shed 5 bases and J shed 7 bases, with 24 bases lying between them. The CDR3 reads CASSPPLERGAKNEQFF. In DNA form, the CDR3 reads TGTGCCAGCAGTCCCCCCCTTGAGAGAGGGGCGAAAAATGAGCAGTTCTTC.

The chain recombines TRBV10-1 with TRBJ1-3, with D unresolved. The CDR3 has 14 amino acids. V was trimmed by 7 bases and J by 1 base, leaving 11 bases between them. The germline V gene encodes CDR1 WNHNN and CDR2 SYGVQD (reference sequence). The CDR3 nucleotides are TGCGCCAGCACCCCTGAACTATCTGGAAACACCATATATTTT. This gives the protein CASTPELSGNTIYF.